This T cell receptor beta chain appears in the sequencing data of a study of T-cell reconstitution after alpha-beta-depleted transplantation in children. General study points: There were reportedly several hundred expanded graft clones from which alpha-beta T cells came about two months after transplant.

The TCRbeta library incorporated unique molecular identifiers. MiXCR was run by TCRdb on the PCR reads, yielding one entry per CDR3 protein. This table has about 420,000 distinct CDR3 sequences, roughly 17% appearing once. The CDR3 loop spans 17 amino acids. Losses at the gene ends were 4 bases for V and 0 bases for J; bases not matched to a gene: 8. Germline lookup yields CDR1 SGHRS and CDR2 YFSETQ. A few counts support this clonotype. No antigen is known for it. The sequence was collected from a boy younger than two who had a stem cell transplant for Wiskott-Aldrich syndrome, so the T cells may come from the graft donor. The starting material was PBMCs, mostly from graft donor cells, obtained 360 days after TCRalphabeta/CD19-depleted stem cell transplant. The rearrangement links TRBV5-1 to TRBJ2-2, with 8 nucleotides matching TRBD1. For the CDR3, the DNA is TGCGCCAGCAGCACCCCGGGACAGGCTACGAACACCGGGGAGCTGTTTTTT. Translation: CASSTPGQATNTGELFF.